The clone carrying this T cell receptor (beta chain) was counted a few times. This sample is drawn from a study of graft-versus-host responses after intestinal transplantation. Some 200,000 CFSE-labeled responder cells were plated with some 200,000 irradiated, violet-dye-labeled stimulator cells. The method was immunoSEQ multiplex PCR; TCRdb's version includes in-frame clones alone and lacks a portion of them. The table shows roughly 13,000 clones, with less than 40% occurring only once. The sequencing used alloreactive CD8+ T cells from a mixed lymphocyte reaction culture, collected before intestinal transplant. The subset was: CFSE-low proliferating T cells sorted from approximately six-day pre-transplant mixed lymphocyte reaction (GvH or HvG direction). The TCR was taken from a human patient who received an intestinal transplant.

In nucleotides, the CDR3 is TGCGCCAGCAGTGACGGGATGAACACTGAAGCTTTCTTT. It yields the protein CASSDGMNTEAFF. This chain joins TRBV10-1 and TRBJ1-1; no clear D gene. The V gene's germline CDR1 is WNHNN and CDR2 SYGVQD (reference sequence). The V and J ends lost 3 bases and 0 bases respectively, with 5 bases between them. This CDR3 is built from 13 residues.